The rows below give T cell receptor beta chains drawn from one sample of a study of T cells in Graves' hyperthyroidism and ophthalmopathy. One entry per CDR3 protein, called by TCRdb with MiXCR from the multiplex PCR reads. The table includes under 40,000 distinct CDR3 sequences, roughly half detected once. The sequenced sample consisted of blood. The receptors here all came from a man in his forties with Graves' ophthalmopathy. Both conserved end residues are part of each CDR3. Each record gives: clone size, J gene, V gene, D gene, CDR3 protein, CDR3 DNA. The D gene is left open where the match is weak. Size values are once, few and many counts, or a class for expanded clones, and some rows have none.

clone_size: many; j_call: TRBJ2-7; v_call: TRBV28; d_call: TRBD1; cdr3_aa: CASRTQGLTGGIYEQYF; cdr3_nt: TGTGCCAGCAGGACCCAGGGGCTTACAGGGGGGATCTACGAGCAGTACTTC
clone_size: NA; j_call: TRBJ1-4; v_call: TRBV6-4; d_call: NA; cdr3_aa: CASSDSGANEKLFF; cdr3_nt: TGTGCCAGCAGTGACTCTGGGGCAAATGAAAAACTGTTTTTT
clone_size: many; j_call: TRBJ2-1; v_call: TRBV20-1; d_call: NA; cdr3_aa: CSSRPSSSYNEQFF; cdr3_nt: TGCAGTTCAAGGCCGTCGAGCTCCTACAATGAGCAGTTCTTC
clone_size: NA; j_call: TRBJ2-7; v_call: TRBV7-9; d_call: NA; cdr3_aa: CASMVGDGQYF; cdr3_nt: TGCGCCAGCATGGTAGGAGACGGGCAGTACTTC
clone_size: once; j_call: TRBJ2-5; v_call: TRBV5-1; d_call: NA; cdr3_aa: CASSFGETQYF; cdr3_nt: TGCGCCAGCAGTTTTGGGGAGACCCAGTACTTC
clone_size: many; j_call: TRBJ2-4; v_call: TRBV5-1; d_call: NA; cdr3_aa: CASSFSDLGKNIQYF; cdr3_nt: TGCGCCAGCAGCTTCTCGGACCTAGGCAAAAACATTCAGTACTTC
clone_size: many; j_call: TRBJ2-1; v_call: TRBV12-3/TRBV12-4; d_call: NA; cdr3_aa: CASSLARRAYNEQFF; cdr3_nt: TGTGCCAGCAGTTTAGCTAGAAGGGCCTACAATGAGCAGTTCTTC
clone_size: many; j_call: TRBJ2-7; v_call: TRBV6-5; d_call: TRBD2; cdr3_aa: CASSSSGSSAYEQYF; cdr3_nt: TGTGCCAGCAGTTCTAGCGGGAGCTCCGCCTACGAGCAGTACTTC
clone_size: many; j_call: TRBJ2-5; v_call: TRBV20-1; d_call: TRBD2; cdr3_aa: CSAARMWEGETQYF; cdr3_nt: TGCAGTGCTGCTCGTATGTGGGAGGGGGAGACCCAGTACTTC
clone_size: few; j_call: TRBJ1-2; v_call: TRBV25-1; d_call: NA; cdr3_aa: CASSELYYGYTF; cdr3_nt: TGTGCCAGCAGTGAACTATATTATGGCTACACCTTC
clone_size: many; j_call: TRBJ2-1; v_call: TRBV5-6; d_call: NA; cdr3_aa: CASSWGFYEQFF; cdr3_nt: TGTGCCAGCAGCTGGGGGTTCTATGAGCAGTTCTTC
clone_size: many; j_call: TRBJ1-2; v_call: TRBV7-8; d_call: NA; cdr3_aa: CASSSTGTTIGGYTF; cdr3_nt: TGTGCCAGCAGCTCCACCGGGACAACCATCGGGGGCTACACCTTC
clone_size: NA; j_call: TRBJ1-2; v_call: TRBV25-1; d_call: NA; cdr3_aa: CASSEYKGRNGYTF; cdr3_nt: TGTGCCAGCAGTGAATATAAGGGGAGGAATGGCTACACCTTC
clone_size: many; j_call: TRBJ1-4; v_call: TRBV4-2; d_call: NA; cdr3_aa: CASSQVGYEKLFF; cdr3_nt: TGTGCCAGCAGCCAAGTAGGGTATGAAAAACTGTTTTTT
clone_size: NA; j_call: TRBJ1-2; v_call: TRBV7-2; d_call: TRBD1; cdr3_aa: CASSLGQGDNGYTF; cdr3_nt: TGTGCCAGCAGCTTAGGCCAGGGGGATAATGGCTACACCTTC
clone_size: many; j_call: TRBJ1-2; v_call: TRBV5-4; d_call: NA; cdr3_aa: CASSLRNRDGYTF; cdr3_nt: TGTGCCAGCAGCTTGCGAAACAGGGATGGCTACACCTTC
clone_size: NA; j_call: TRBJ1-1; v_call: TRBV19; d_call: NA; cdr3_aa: CAIKREGRSPEAFF; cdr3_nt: TGTGCCATTAAGCGGGAGGGTCGTTCCCCTGAAGCTTTCTTT
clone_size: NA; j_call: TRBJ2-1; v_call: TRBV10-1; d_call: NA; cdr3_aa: CARVPADEQFF; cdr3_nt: TGCGCCAGGGTCCCGGCAGATGAGCAGTTCTTC
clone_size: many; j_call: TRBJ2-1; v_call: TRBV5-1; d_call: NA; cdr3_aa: CASSLEDNEQFF; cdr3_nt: TGCGCCAGCAGCTTGGAAGACAATGAGCAGTTCTTC
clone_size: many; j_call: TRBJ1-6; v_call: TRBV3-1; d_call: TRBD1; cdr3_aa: CASAGTGNNSPLHF; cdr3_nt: TGTGCCAGCGCTGGGACAGGAAACAATTCACCCCTCCACTTT
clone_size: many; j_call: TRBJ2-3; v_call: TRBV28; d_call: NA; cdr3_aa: CASSFQHTDTQYF; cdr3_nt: TGTGCCAGCAGTTTCCAACACACAGATACGCAGTATTTT
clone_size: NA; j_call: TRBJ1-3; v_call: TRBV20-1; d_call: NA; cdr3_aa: CSASRGGFGNTIYF; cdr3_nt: TGCAGTGCCAGCCGTGGCGGGTTTGGAAACACCATATATTTT
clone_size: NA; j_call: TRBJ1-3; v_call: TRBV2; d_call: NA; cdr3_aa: CASSQGTSGGGSGNTIYF; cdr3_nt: TGTGCCAGCAGTCAAGGGACTAGCGGGGGAGGGTCTGGAAACACCATATATTTT
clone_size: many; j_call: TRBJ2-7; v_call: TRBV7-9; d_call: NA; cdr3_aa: CASSFTTGSHEQYF; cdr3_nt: TGTGCCAGCAGCTTTACCACAGGGTCCCACGAGCAGTACTTC
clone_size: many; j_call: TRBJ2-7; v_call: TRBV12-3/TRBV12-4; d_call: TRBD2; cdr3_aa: CASSLDQTSGTGYF; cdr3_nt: TGTGCCAGCAGTTTAGATCAGACTAGCGGGACGGGGTACTTC